Below, 20 T cell receptor beta chains from the same sample are listed, as sequenced in a study of regulatory T cells in long-lasting Graves disease. Arm-PCR of CDR3 regions and iRepertoire HTBI primers were the basis on which TCR beta libraries were built. Using its own MiXCR run on the multiplex PCR reads, TCRdb lists one record per CDR3 protein. The sample yields 360,000 or so distinct CDR3 sequences, roughly 25% seen once. Time point given: persistent/refractory GD, antithyroid drugs over 5 years with positive TRAb. After RNA was extracted from PBMCs, the TCR library was made from it. The source was peripheral blood mononuclear cells (PBMCs), collected when the disease was refractory, from a patient treated with antithyroid drugs. The receptors were gathered from a woman in her thirties or forties with Graves disease.

This clonotype has at least ten counts. This chain joins TRBV28 and TRBJ1-4; tentatively, D is TRBD1 (6 bases). Germline CDR1 reads MDHEN; CDR2 reads SYDVKM. With 4 bases removed from V and 2 bases from J, the gap between germline ends came to 17 bases. CDR3 size: 17 residues. CDR3 bases: TGTGCCAGCAGTTCCCCAGGGGCGGATATGACTAATGAAAAACTGTTTTTT. This sequence encodes CASSSPGADMTNEKLFF.

This clonotype came up a few times. This chain connects TRBV29-1 to TRBJ1-2, with D hard to call. Deletions cut 3 bases from V and 6 bases from J, with 11 bases between. Germline values: CDR1 SQVTM, CDR2 ANQGSEA. This CDR3 is built from 12 residues. The CDR3 loop reads CSVDTRADGYTF. The CDR3 region has the DNA TGCAGCGTTGACACTAGGGCAGATGGCTACACCTTC. Drawing the rest from reference TRBV29-1 and TRBJ1-2, the complete variable domain is SAVISQKPSRDICQRGTSLTIQCQVDSQVTMMFWYRQQPGQSLTLIATANQGSEATYESGFVIDKFPISRPNLTFSTLTVSNMSPEDSSIYLCSVDTRADGYTFGSGTRLTVV.

This clonotype has a handful of counts. V usage is TRBV28 and J usage is TRBJ2-7; 10 bases map to TRBD2. The germline CDR1 and CDR2 sequences are MDHEN and SYDVKM. The CDR3 runs 18 residues. The junction had 14 bases not matched to a gene; V was cut back by 6 bases and J by 0 bases. The CDR3 nucleotides are TGTGCCAGCAGCCCCGGACTAGCGGCCTACCTGAGCTCCTACGAGCAGTACTTC. This gives the protein CASSPGLAAYLSSYEQYF.

The chain carries TRBV20-1 and TRBJ1-5, with D possibly being TRBD1 (6 bases). The CDR3 extends over 14 amino acids. V lost 6 bases and J lost 5, with 17 bases in between. The germline V gene encodes CDR1 DFQATT and CDR2 SNEGSKA (reference sequence). The CDR3 DNA reads as TGCAGTGCAAATCAGGGGAGACTCGATCAGCCCCAGCATTTT. This codes for CSANQGRLDQPQHF.

CDR3: CSAPGLAESSYNEQFF. In DNA, the CDR3 is TGCAGTGCTCCGGGACTAGCGGAGAGCTCCTACAATGAGCAGTTCTTC. This chain links TRBV20-1 with TRBJ2-1; TRBD2 matches 11 bases. Germline CDR1 reads DFQATT; CDR2 reads SNEGSKA (reference sequence). This CDR3 spans 16 amino acids. V was pared by 5 bases and J by 0 bases, with 6 bases of the junction left unmatched.

V gene TRBV28 combines with J gene TRBJ1-6; 7 positions match TRBD1. Germline CDR1 and CDR2: MDHEN and SYDVKM. The V gene end was trimmed by 3 bases and the J gene end by 2 bases; junction bases not matched to a gene: 10. The CDR3 covers 18 residues. The CDR3 region is CASSFPTGPDPYNSPLHF. The CDR3 DNA is TGTGCCAGCAGTTTCCCGACAGGGCCTGACCCCTATAATTCACCCCTCCACTTT.

This clonotype appeared many times. The gene calls are TRBV28 and TRBJ1-2; TRBD1 is a possible D gene (6 bases). CDR1 MDHEN and CDR2 SYDVKM come from the germline V gene. Trimming removed 2 bases at V and 6 bases at J, with 22 bases between. This CDR3 spans 17 amino acids. The CDR3 protein is CASSLPQQGIGMDGYTF. CDR3 nucleotides: TGTGCCAGCAGTTTACCCCAACAGGGTATCGGGATGGATGGCTACACCTTC.

This clonotype occurred many times. As DNA, the CDR3 is TGTGCCAGCAGTGGGTCCAGGTTCTACGAGCAGTACTTC. Amino acid sequence: CASSGSRFYEQYF. The chain has TRBV2 and TRBJ2-7, with D uncertain. This CDR3 has 13 residues. V was trimmed by 4 bases and J by 3 bases, leaving 10 bases between them. In germline, CDR1 is SNHLY, CDR2 FYNNEI.

This clonotype occurred once. The chain couples TRBV7-3 to TRBJ2-1; 11 nucleotides agree with TRBD2. The germline gives CDR1 SGHTA, CDR2 FQGTGA. This CDR3 comprises 17 residues. V dropped 1 base and J dropped 5; count of bases not matched to a gene: 7. In DNA, the CDR3 is TGTGCCAGCAGCTTAAAGTCGGGACTAGCGGCGAACAATGAGCAGTTCTTC. It is translated as CASSLKSGLAANNEQFF.

This clonotype has a count of ten or more. The chain joins TRBV14 to TRBJ1-1; D is uncertain. This CDR3 region has 14 residues. CDR1 SGHDN and CDR2 FVKESK come from the germline V gene. The V gene lost 10 bases and the J gene lost 1 base, with 16 bases spanning the gap. The CDR3 sequence: CATSTGSSNTEAFF. The CDR3 DNA reads as TGTGCCACTTCTACCGGGTCCTCGAACACTGAAGCTTTCTTT.

This clonotype was detected only a few times. The J gene is TRBJ1-6, the V gene TRBV3-1; 12 bases align to TRBD1. Germline-derived CDR1 and CDR2 are LGHDT and YNNKEL (reference sequence). V shed 3 bases and J 10 bases; nucleotides not matched to a gene: 4. This CDR3 spans 15 amino acids. In DNA form, the CDR3 reads TGTGCCAGCAGCCAGGGACAGGGGGCGAGGTCACCCCTCCACTTT. Protein product: CASSQGQGARSPLHF. Complete variable domain (other parts from reference TRBV3-1 and TRBJ1-6): DTAVSQTPKYLVTQMGNDKSIKCEQNLGHDTMYWYKQDSKKFLKIMFSYNNKELIINETVPNRFSPKSPDKAHLNLHINSLELGDSAVYFCASSQGQGARSPLHFGNGTRLTVT.

This clonotype was counted a few times. The chain carries TRBV2 and TRBJ2-4; 11 bases are a match to TRBD2. Trimming cost V 3 bases and J 10 bases; bases outside gene matches: 8. The CDR3 runs 15 residues. The germline gives CDR1 SNHLY, CDR2 FYNNEI. The CDR3 spells CASSENLAGGGIQYF. CDR3 nucleotide sequence: TGTGCCAGCAGTGAGAACCTAGCGGGAGGAGGTATTCAGTACTTC.

The sample holds many counts of this clonotype. The gene calls are TRBV20-1 and TRBJ2-2; D gene uncertain. The germline V and J ends were trimmed by 0 bases and 5 bases, with 19 bases remaining between them. CDR3 size: 17 residues. CDR1 DFQATT and CDR2 SNEGSKA come from the germline V gene (reference sequence). CDR3: CSARDRRGNRLTGELFF. CDR3 DNA sequence: TGCAGTGCTAGAGATCGTCGTGGGAACAGACTGACCGGGGAGCTGTTTTTT.

This clonotype was counted a few times. The J gene is TRBJ2-7, the V gene TRBV11-2, with TRBD2 identical over 13 bases. The CDR3 runs 19 residues. V shed 4 bases, J shed 1 base, and the junction held 13 bases outside the gene matches. The germline gives CDR1 SGHAT, CDR2 FQNNGV. CDR3 bases: TGTGCCAGCAGCTCACTCACAGAAAGGACTAGCGGGAGATCCTACGAGCAGTACTTC. Translated: CASSSLTERTSGRSYEQYF.

This clonotype was seen many times. This rearrangement joins TRBV28 to TRBJ2-1; TRBD1 agrees at 7 bases. The CDR3 totals 13 residues. J was trimmed by 8 bases and V by 5 bases; bases with no gene match: 6. Germline loops: CDR1 MDHEN, CDR2 SYDVKM. Here the CDR3 DNA reads TGTGCCAGCAGTGGATTAGGGGGCTATGAGCAGTTCTTC. It codes for CASSGLGGYEQFF.

This clonotype occurred many times. The gene calls are TRBV7-2 and TRBJ1-5; TRBD1 is a possible D gene (5 bases). The V gene's germline CDR1 is SGHTA and CDR2 FQGNSA. Trimming pared 1 base from V and 1 base from J, leaving 11 bases between. The CDR3 spans 16 residues. This CDR3 is CASSLDTGGSNQPQHF. CDR3 nucleotides: TGTGCCAGCAGCTTAGATACAGGTGGAAGCAATCAGCCCCAGCATTTT.

This clonotype was picked up a small number of times. The chain is built from TRBV3-1 and TRBJ1-2, with TRBD1 identical over 10 bases. The germline V gene encodes CDR1 LGHDT and CDR2 YNNKEL (reference sequence). The CDR3 totals 14 residues. J gave up 8 bases and V 1 base, and 4 bases lay outside the gene matches. This CDR3 is CASSQGQGAWGYTF. CDR3 DNA sequence: TGTGCCAGCAGCCAAGGACAGGGGGCGTGGGGCTACACCTTC.

This clonotype was found many times. CDR3 sequence (DNA): TGTGCCAGCAGTTATCAGACAGGGGGCGTAGAGACCCAGTACTTC. Protein: CASSYQTGGVETQYF. This chain joins TRBV28 and TRBJ2-5; 10 bases are shared with TRBD1. This CDR3 has 15 residues. The germline V gene encodes CDR1 MDHEN and CDR2 SYDVKM. The junction had 6 bases not matched to a gene; V was cut back by 4 bases and J by 4 bases.

This rearrangement joins TRBV11-2 to TRBJ2-5, with D maybe TRBD2 (5 bases). The V gene lost 2 bases and the J gene lost 6 bases, with 16 bases spanning the gap. The CDR3 has 15 amino acids. The germline V gene has CDR1 SGHAT and CDR2 FQNNGV. The CDR3 sequence is CASSLSLVPGKTQYF. The CDR3 DNA reads TGTGCCAGCAGCTTATCTCTCGTCCCGGGGAAGACCCAGTACTTC.

In this sample, this clonotype turned up once. The V gene is TRBV6-1, the J gene TRBJ2-3; no reliable D call. The germline CDR1 and CDR2 sequences are MNHNS and SASEGT. This CDR3 has 14 residues. V was cut by 2 bases and J by 2 bases, with 8 bases left in between. The CDR3 reads CASSEFVDTDTQYF. CDR3 DNA: TGTGCCAGCAGTGAATTCGTGGACACAGATACGCAGTATTTT.